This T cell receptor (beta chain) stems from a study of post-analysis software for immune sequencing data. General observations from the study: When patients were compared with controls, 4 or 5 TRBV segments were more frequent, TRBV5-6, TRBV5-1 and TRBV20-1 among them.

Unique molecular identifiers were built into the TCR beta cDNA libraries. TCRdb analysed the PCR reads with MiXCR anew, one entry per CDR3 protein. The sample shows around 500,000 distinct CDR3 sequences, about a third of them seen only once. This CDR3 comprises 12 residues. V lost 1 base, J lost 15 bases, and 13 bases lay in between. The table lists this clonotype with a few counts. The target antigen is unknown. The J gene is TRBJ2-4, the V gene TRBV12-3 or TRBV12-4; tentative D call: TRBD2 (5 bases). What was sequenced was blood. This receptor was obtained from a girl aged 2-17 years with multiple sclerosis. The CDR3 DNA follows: TGTGCCAGCAGTTTAGGAGGGTCGGGTGTGTACTTC. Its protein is CASSLGGSGVYF.